The sequence of this TCR beta chain was determined in a study of regulatory dendritic cells for organ transplantation. General study findings and limits: Naive CD4+ and CD8+ repertoires were highly diverse; memory CD8+ was most oligoclonal. Memory CD8+ clonal expansion seemed more limited with regulatory than mature dendritic cells.

Comment on this clone: What it recognizes is unknown.

CDR1 SGHTS and CDR2 YDEGEE come from the germline V gene. The ends lost 4 bases at V and 6 bases at J; junction bases unmatched: 6. The CDR3 runs to 15 residues. The protocol was immunoSEQ multiplex PCR, while the TCRdb copy is restricted to in-frame clones and leaves out a portion. The table lists 8,000 or so clones, 65% to 70% of them singletons, with 3.5% to 4.5% in the top ten. CFSE-labeled sorted T cells met regulatory or mature dendritic cells for 5 days. Memory T cells were CD45RO+, naive were CD45RA+, sorted by FACS. This sequence joins TRBV5-8 and TRBJ1-5, with 11 bases fitting TRBD1. The specimen was memory CD4+ T cells from blood cultured with dendritic cells. Sample subset: CD45RO+ memory T cells. This sequence was found in a human donor in good health. Here the CDR3 DNA reads TGTGCCAGCAGCGCAGGGACAGGGGGGCGTCAGCCCCAGCATTTT. It is translated as CASSAGTGGRQPQHF.